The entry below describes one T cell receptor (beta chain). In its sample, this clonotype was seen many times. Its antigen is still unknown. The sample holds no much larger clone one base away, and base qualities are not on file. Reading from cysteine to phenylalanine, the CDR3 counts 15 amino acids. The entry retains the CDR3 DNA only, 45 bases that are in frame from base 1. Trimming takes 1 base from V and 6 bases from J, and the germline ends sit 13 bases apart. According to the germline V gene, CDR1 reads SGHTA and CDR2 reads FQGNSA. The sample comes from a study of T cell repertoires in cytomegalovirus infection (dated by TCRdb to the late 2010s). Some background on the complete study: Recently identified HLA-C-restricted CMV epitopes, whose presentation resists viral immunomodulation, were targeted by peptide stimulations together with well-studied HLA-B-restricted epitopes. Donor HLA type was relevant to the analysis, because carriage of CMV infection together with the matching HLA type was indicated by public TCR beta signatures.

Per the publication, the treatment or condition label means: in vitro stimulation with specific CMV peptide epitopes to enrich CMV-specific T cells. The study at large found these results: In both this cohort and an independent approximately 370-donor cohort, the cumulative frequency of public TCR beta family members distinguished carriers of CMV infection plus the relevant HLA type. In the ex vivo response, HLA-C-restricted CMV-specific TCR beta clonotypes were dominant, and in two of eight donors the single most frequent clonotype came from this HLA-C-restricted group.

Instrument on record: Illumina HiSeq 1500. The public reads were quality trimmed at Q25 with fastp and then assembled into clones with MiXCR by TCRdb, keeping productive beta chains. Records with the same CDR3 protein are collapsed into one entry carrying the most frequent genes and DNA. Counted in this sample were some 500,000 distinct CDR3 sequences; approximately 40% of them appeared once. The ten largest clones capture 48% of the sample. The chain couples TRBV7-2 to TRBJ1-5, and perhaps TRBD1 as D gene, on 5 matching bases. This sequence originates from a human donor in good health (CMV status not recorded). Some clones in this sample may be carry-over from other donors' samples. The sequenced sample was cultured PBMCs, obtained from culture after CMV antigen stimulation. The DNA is TGTGCCAGCAGCTTAGATCAGTCAGGGAGTCAGCCCCAGCATTTT. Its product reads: CASSLDQSGSQPQHF.